This T cell receptor beta chain emerged from a study of human T cells and chemical hapten exposure. Overall study results and limits: Every donor had alopecia, and their immune response may therefore differ from healthy people's.

With V trimmed by 3 bases and J by 2 bases, 14 bases remained unmatched. This CDR3 spans 17 amino acids. Per germline, CDR1 DFQATT and CDR2 SNEGSKA (reference sequence). TCRdb re-analysed the RACE reads in MiXCR, keeping a single row per CDR3 protein. The sample consists of around 300,000 distinct CDR3 sequences, 7.7% of them appearing once. Time point described: pre-sensitization, week 0. Stated treatment: therapeutic diphenylcyclopropenone sensitization with weekly scalp DPC. As for this clonotype: Its antigen is undetermined.

Material: whole blood, obtained in connection with sensitization to the hapten diphenylcyclopropenone (DPC). This receptor was identified in a young man with alopecia areata. Some clones in this sample may be carry-over from other donors' samples. The chain is built from TRBV20-1 and TRBJ1-1; 8 bases line up with TRBD1. The CDR3 nucleotides are TGCAGTGCTAGGGCCTTAGCAGGGGGCCAGATTAACACTGAAGCTTTCTTT. Its translation is CSARALAGGQINTEAFF.